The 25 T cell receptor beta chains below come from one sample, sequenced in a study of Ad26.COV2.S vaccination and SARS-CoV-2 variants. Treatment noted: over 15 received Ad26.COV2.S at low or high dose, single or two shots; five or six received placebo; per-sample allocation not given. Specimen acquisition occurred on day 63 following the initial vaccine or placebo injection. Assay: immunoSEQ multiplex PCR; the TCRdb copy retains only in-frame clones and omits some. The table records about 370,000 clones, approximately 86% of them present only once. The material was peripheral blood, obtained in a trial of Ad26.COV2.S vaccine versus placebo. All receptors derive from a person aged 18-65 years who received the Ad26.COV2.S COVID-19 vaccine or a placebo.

The CDR3 coding sequence is TGCGCCAGCAGCTTCTCCCTTACCGACAGGAACTATGGCTACACCTTC. Its translation: CASSFSLTDRNYGYTF. The chain employs TRBV5-1 and TRBJ1-2; possible D gene TRBD1, 6 bases. V lost 2 bases and J lost 2, with 16 bases in between. Germline V lookup: CDR1 SGHRS, CDR2 YFSETQ. The CDR3 has 16 amino acids.

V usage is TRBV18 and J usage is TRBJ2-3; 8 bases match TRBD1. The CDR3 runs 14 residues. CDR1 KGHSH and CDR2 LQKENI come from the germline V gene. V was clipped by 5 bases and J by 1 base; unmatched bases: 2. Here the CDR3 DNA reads TGTGCCAGCTCATCGACAGGGGGCACAGATACGCAGTATTTT. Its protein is CASSSTGGTDTQYF.

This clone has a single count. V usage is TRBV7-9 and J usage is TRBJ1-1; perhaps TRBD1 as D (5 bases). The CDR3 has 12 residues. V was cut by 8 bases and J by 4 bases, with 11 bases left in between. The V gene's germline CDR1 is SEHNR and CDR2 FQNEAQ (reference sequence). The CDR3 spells CASAGGGTEAFF. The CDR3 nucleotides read TGTGCCAGCGCTGGGGGGGGCACTGAAGCTTTCTTT.

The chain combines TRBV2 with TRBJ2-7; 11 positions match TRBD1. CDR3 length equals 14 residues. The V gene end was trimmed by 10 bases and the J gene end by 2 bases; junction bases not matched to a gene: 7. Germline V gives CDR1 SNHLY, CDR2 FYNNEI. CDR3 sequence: CATGSGQGAYEQYF. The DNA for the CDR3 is TGTGCCACCGGTTCGGGACAGGGGGCCTACGAGCAGTACTTC.

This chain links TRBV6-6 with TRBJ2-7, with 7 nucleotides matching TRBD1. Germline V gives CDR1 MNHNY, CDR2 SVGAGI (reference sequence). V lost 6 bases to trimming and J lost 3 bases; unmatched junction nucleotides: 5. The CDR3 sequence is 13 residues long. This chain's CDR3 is CASRAGTVYEQYF. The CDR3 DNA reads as TGTGCCAGCAGGGCCGGGACAGTCTACGAGCAGTACTTC.

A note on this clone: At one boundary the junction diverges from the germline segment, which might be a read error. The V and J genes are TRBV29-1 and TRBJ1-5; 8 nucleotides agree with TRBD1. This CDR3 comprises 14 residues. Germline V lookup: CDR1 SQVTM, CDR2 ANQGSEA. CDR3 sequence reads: CSGEQGGLGQPQHF. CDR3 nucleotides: TGCAGCGGTGAACAGGGGGGCTTGGGTCAGCCCCAGCATTTT.

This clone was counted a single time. In DNA form, the CDR3 reads TGTGCCAGTAGTCGGAATATGAACACTGAAGCTTTCTTT. This codes for CASSRNMNTEAFF. The rearrangement links TRBV19 to TRBJ1-1; no definite D call. Germline V gene data show CDR1 as LNHDA and CDR2 as SQIVND (reference sequence). The CDR3 runs to 13 residues. The V and J ends lost 5 bases and 0 bases respectively, with 7 bases between them.

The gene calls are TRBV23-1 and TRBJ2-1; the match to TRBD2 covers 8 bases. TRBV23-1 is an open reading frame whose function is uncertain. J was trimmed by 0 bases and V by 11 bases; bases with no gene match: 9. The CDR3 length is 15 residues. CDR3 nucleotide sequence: TGCGCCGGAATCATAGCGGGGAGCTCCTACAATGAGCAGTTCTTC. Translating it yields CAGIIAGSSYNEQFF.

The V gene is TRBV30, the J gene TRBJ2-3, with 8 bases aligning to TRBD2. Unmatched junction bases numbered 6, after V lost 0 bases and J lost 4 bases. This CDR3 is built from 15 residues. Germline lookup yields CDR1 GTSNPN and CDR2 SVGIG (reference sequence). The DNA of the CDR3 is TGTGCCTGGAGTGTAAGTAGCGGGGACGCAGATACGCAGTATTTT. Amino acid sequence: CAWSVSSGDADTQYF.

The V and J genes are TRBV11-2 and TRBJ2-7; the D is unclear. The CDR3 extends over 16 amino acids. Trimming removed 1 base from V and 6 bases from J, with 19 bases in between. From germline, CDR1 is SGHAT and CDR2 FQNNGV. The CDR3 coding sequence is TGTGCCAGCAGCTTAGGGGTGGTTGGGGTTTGGTCCGAGCAGTACTTC. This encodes CASSLGVVGVWSEQYF. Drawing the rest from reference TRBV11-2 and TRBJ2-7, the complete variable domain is EAGVAQSPRYKIIEKRQSVAFWCNPISGHATLYWYQQILGQGPKLLIQFQNNGVVDDSQLPKDRFSAERLKGVDSTLKIQPAKLEDSAVYLCASSLGVVGVWSEQYFGPGTRLTVT.

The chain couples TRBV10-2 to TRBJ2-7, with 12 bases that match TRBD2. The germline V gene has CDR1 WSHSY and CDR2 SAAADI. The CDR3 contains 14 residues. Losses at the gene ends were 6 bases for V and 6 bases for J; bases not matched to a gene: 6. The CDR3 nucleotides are TGCGCCAGCAGATCTAGCGGGGGGGGAGGCGAGCAGTACTTC. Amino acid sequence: CASRSSGGGGEQYF.

The CDR3, as DNA: TGTGCCAGCAGTACCTCTCGCGTTCGGGGCTATGGCTACACCTTC. Encoded protein: CASSTSRVRGYGYTF. The rearrangement joins TRBV6-6 to TRBJ1-2; D is unclear. The CDR3 sequence is 15 residues long. With 5 bases removed from V and 4 bases from J, the gap between germline ends came to 17 bases. Per the germline V gene, CDR1 is MNHNY and CDR2 is SVGAGI (reference sequence).

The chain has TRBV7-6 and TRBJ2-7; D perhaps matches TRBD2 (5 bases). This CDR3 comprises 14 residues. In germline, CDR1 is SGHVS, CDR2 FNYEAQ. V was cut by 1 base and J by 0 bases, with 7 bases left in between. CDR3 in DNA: TGTGCCAGCAGCTTAGGTGACTACTCCTACGAGCAGTACTTC. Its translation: CASSLGDYSYEQYF.

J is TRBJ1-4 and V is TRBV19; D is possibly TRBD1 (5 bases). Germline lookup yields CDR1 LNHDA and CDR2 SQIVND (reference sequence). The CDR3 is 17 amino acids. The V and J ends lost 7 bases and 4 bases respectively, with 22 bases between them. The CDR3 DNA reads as TGTGCCAGTACCGATTCGGGGCTCAAAGGAGGTAATGAAAAACTGTTTTTT. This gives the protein CASTDSGLKGGNEKLFF.

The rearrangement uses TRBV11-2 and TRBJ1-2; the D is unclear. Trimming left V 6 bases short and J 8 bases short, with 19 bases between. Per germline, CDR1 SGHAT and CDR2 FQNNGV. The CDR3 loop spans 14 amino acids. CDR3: CASSVSRADYGYTF. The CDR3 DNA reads TGTGCCAGCAGTGTTTCGAGGGCGGATTACGGCTACACCTTC.

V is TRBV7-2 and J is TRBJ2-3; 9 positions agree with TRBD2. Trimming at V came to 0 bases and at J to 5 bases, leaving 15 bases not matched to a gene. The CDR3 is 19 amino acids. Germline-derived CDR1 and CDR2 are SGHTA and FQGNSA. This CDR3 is CASSLARRASGATGDTQYF. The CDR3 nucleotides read TGTGCCAGCAGCTTAGCGCGGCGGGCTAGCGGGGCTACGGGAGATACGCAGTATTTT. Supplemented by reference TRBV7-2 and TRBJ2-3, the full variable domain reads GAGVSQSPSNKVTEKGKDVELRCDPISGHTALYWYRQSLGQGLEFLIYFQGNSAPDKSGLPSDRFSAERTGGSVSTLTIQRTQQEDSAVYLCASSLARRASGATGDTQYFGPGTRLTVL.

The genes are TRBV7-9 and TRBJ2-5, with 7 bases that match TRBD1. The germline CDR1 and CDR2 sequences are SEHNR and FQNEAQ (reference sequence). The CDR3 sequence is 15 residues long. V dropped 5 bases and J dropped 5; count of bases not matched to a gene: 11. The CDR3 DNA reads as TGTGCCAGCAGCCTCGGACAGGAAGGAGAGGAGACCCAGTACTTC. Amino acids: CASSLGQEGEETQYF.

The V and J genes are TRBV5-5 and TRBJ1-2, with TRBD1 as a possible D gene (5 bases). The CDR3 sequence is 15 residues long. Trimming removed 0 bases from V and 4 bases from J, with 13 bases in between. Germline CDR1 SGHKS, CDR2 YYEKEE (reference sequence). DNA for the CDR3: TGTGCCAGCAGCTTGGATCCAGGGATATCCTATGGCTACACCTTC. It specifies CASSLDPGISYGYTF.

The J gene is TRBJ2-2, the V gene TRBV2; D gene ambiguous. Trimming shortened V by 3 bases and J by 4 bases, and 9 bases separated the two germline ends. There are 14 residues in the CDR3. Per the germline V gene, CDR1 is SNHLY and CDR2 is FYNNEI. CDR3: CASSEVRATGELFF. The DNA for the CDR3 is TGTGCCAGCAGTGAGGTCAGAGCCACCGGGGAGCTGTTTTTT.

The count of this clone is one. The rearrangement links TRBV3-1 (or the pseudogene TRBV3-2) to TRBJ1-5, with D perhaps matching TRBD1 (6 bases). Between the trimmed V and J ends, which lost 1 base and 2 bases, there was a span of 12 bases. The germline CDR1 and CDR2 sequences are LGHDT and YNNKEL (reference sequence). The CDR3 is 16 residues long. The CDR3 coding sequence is TGTGCCAGCAGCCAAGTGGCAGGGGCGGGCAATCAGCCCCAGCATTTT. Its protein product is CASSQVAGAGNQPQHF.

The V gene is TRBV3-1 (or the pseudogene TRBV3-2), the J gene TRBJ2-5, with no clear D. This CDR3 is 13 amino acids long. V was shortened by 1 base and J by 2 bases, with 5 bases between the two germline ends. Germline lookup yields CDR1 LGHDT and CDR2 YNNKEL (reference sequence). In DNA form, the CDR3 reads TGTGCCAGCAGCCAAGCACAGCAAGAGACCCAGTACTTC. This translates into CASSQAQQETQYF.

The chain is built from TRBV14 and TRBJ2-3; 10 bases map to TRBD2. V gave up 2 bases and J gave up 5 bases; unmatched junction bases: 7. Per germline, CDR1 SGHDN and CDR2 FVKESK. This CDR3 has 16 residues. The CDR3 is CASSQRAGGRKDTQYF. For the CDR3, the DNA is TGTGCCAGCAGCCAAAGAGCGGGGGGGCGGAAAGATACGCAGTATTTT. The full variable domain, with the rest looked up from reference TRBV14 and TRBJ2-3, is EAGVTQFPSHSVIEKGQTVTLRCDPISGHDNLYWYRRVMGKEIKFLLHFVKESKQDESGMPNNRFLAERTGGTYSTLKVQPAELEDSGVYFCASSQRAGGRKDTQYFGPGTRLTVL.

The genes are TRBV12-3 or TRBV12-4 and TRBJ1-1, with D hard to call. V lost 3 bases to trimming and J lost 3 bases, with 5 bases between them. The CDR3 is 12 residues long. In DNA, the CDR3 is TGTGCCAGCAGTTTGGGTCACACTGAAGCTTTCTTT. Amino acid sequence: CASSLGHTEAFF.

The DNA of the CDR3 is TGCGCCAGCAGCCCCCTTGACGGATACACTGAAGCTTTCTTT. Its translation: CASSPLDGYTEAFF. The chain has TRBV5-1 and TRBJ1-1, with unresolved D. CDR3 length equals 14 residues. The V end lost 4 bases, the J end lost 3 bases, and 13 bases lay between the germline ends. Germline CDR1 reads SGHRS; CDR2 reads YFSETQ.

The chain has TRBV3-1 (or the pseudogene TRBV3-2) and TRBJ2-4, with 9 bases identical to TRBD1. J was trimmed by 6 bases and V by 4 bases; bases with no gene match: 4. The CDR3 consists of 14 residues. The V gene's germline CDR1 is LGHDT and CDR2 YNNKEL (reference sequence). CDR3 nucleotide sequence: TGTGCCAGCAGCCCGGGACAGGGTCTAAACATTCAGTACTTC. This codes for CASSPGQGLNIQYF.